The 19 T cell receptor beta chains below all came from one sample that was sequenced in a study of cytomegalovirus exposure and HLA in healthy donors. The PCR ran on 60 Vbeta and 13 Jbeta primers. TCRdb keeps only in-frame clones here, not all; method: immunoSEQ multiplex PCR. The data show roughly 200,000 clones, around 82% seen once. The specimen sequenced was PBMCs. The origin of the receptors is a man in his forties or fifties in good health and CMV-seronegative.

V and J are TRBV5-1 and TRBJ1-6; tentative D call: TRBD1 (6 bases). Trimming left V 0 bases short and J 10 bases short, with 14 bases between. Germline CDR1 SGHRS, CDR2 YFSETQ. This CDR3 has 15 amino acids. The CDR3 protein is CASSLAQTGNSPLHF. As DNA, the CDR3 is TGCGCCAGCAGCTTGGCGCAAACAGGGAACTCACCCCTCCACTTT.

The chain recombines TRBV6-1 with TRBJ1-5; 9 nucleotides agree with TRBD1. The CDR3 is made up of 14 amino acids. Germline V CDR1 and CDR2: MNHNS, SASEGT. Unmatched junction bases numbered 4, after V lost 6 bases and J lost 4 bases. The CDR3 loop is CASRGTGSNQPQHF. For the CDR3, the DNA is TGTGCCAGCAGGGGGACAGGGTCAAATCAGCCCCAGCATTTT.

The chain recombines TRBV4-3 with TRBJ2-3; D is unclear. The CDR3 has 14 amino acids. V dropped 4 bases and J dropped 7 bases, with 15 bases sitting between them. CDR1 LGHNA and CDR2 YSLEER come from the germline V gene. The CDR3 sequence: CASSPPATRHTQYF. In DNA, the CDR3 is TGCGCCAGCAGCCCCCCGGCGACACGTCATACGCAGTATTTT.

J is TRBJ1-1 and V is TRBV25-1, with a possible D match to TRBD1 (5 bases). The CDR3 is made up of 12 amino acids. The germline V gene has CDR1 MGHDK and CDR2 SYGVNS. The V gene lost 8 bases and the J gene lost 0 bases, with 7 bases spanning the gap. The CDR3 coding sequence is TGTGCCAGCCGGACATTGAACACTGAAGCTTTCTTT. Translating it yields CASRTLNTEAFF. The full variable domain, rest sourced from reference TRBV25-1 and TRBJ1-1, is EADIYQTPRYLVIGTGKKITLECSQTMGHDKMYWYQQDPGMELHLIHYSYGVNSTEKGDLSSESTVSRIRTEHFPLTLESARPSHTSQYLCASRTLNTEAFFGQGTRLTVV.

The CDR3 region has the DNA TGCGCCAGCAGTGTTCGGAACACCGGGGAGCTGTTTTTT. This codes for CASSVRNTGELFF. This chain joins TRBV10-2 and TRBJ2-2; no firm D call. The CDR3 contains 13 residues. Between the trimmed V and J ends, which lost 4 bases and 1 base, there was a span of 4 bases. Germline V gene data show CDR1 as WSHSY and CDR2 as SAAADI.

This chain links TRBV15 with TRBJ2-7; 9 nucleotides align to TRBD1. This CDR3 is built from 14 residues. The germline V gene has CDR1 LNHNV and CDR2 YYDKDF (reference sequence). Losses at the gene ends were 6 bases for V and 8 bases for J; bases not matched to a gene: 11. DNA of the CDR3: TGTGCCACCAGGGGGGCGGACAGGGGTCCCAAGCAGTACTTC. Its protein is CATRGADRGPKQYF.

This clone has only one observation. The chain joins TRBV4-1 to TRBJ2-7; tentative D call: TRBD1 (6 bases). With 6 bases removed from V and 5 bases from J, the gap between germline ends came to 14 bases. Germline assignment: CDR1 MGHRA and CDR2 YSYEKL. This CDR3 spans 13 amino acids. The CDR3 region is CASSRQVPHEQYF. In nucleotides, the CDR3 is TGCGCCAGCAGTCGACAGGTCCCACACGAGCAGTACTTC.

This clone was found once. The chain has TRBV18 and TRBJ2-1, with D possibly TRBD2 on 6 matching bases. Germline-derived CDR1 and CDR2 are KGHSH and LQKENI. The ends were cut back, 6 bases at V and 2 bases at J, with 8 bases in the middle. The CDR3 runs to 13 residues. The CDR3 DNA reads TGTGCCAGCTCTCGCGGGGCCTACAATGAGCAGTTCTTC. It specifies CASSRGAYNEQFF. The whole variable domain, filled in from reference TRBV18 and TRBJ2-1, reads NAGVMQNPRHLVRRRGQEARLRCSPMKGHSHVYWYRQLPEEGLKFMVYLQKENIIDESGMPKERFSAEFPKEGPSILRIQQVVRGDSAAYFCASSRGAYNEQFFGPGTRLTVL.

The V call is TRBV7-2, the J call TRBJ2-7, with D perhaps matching TRBD2 (5 bases). The CDR3 has 13 amino acids. The V gene's germline CDR1 is SGHTA and CDR2 FQGNSA. Trimming shortened V by 5 bases and J by 6 bases, and 14 bases separated the two germline ends. CDR3 bases: TGTGCCAGCAGCCCGAGGACTGGCCTCGAGCAGTACTTC. It translates to CASSPRTGLEQYF.

There are a few counts of this clone. V gene TRBV6-4 combines with J gene TRBJ2-2, with 11 nucleotides matching TRBD1. The CDR3 runs 16 residues. Looked up from germline, CDR1 is MRHNA and CDR2 is SNTAGT. V lost 5 bases and J lost 4; bases outside the gene matches: 6. CDR3 in DNA: TGTGCCAGCAGTCCGGGACAGGGGGATTTCACCGGGGAGCTGTTTTTT. Protein product: CASSPGQGDFTGELFF.

As to this clone: Other DNA sequences in this specimen translate into the identical CDR3. V gene TRBV5-1 combines with J gene TRBJ2-7; D is unresolved. Germline CDR1 SGHRS, CDR2 YFSETQ. The CDR3 has 14 amino acids. V dropped 0 bases and J dropped 0 bases, with 7 bases sitting between them. The CDR3 is CASSLGPSSYEQYF. For the CDR3, the DNA is TGCGCCAGCAGCTTGGGGCCATCCTCCTACGAGCAGTACTTC.

The chain links TRBV7-2 to TRBJ2-3, with D maybe TRBD1 (5 bases). This CDR3 contains 16 residues. Germline values: CDR1 SGHTA, CDR2 FQGNSA. Trimming shortened V by 3 bases and J by 0 bases, and 13 bases separated the two germline ends. The CDR3 here is CASSLSRVGSTDTQYF. CDR3 nucleotide sequence: TGTGCCAGCAGCTTGTCCAGGGTGGGAAGCACAGATACGCAGTATTTT.

Here the CDR3 reads CASRTGTSVYNEQFF. CDR3 sequence (DNA): TGTGCCAGCAGGACCGGGACTAGCGTTTACAATGAGCAGTTCTTC. The chain carries TRBV27 and TRBJ2-1; 10 nucleotides match TRBD2. This CDR3 contains 15 residues. With V trimmed by 6 bases and J by 4 bases, 6 bases remained unmatched. The V gene's germline CDR1 is MNHEY and CDR2 SMNVEV (reference sequence).

The DNA of the CDR3 is TGCGCCAGCAGCCAAGAAAGACAGGGGGCAAGGGAGCAGTACTTC. The encoded protein is CASSQERQGAREQYF. The chain uses TRBV4-3 and TRBJ2-7, with 10 bases that match TRBD1. The germline CDR1 and CDR2 sequences are LGHNA and YSLEER. CDR3 length: 15 amino acids. With V trimmed by 0 bases and J by 7 bases, 6 bases remained unmatched.

V usage is TRBV4-1 and J usage is TRBJ1-2; TRBD1 matches 7 bases. This CDR3 contains 14 residues. Germline CDR1 MGHRA, CDR2 YSYEKL. V gave up 1 base and J gave up 7 bases; unmatched junction bases: 6. The CDR3 loop is CASSQGRGLFGYTF. CDR3 nucleotide sequence: TGCGCCAGCAGCCAAGGAAGGGGGCTGTTTGGCTACACCTTC.

V is TRBV5-6 and J is TRBJ1-3; 7 bases agree with TRBD1. CDR1 and CDR2 (germline): SGHDT, YYEEEE. V shed 4 bases, J shed 0 bases, and the junction held 1 base outside the gene matches. The CDR3 is 14 residues long. The CDR3 here is CASSRTGSGNTIYF. Here the CDR3 DNA reads TGTGCCAGCAGCCGGACAGGCTCTGGAAACACCATATATTTT. The full variable domain, in which reference TRBV5-6 and TRBJ1-3 provide the parts outside the CDR3, is DAGVTQSPTHLIKTRGQQVTLRCSPKSGHDTVSWYQQALGQGPQFIFQYYEEEERQRGNFPDRFSGHQFPNYSSELNVNALLLGDSALYLCASSRTGSGNTIYFGEGSWLTVV.

A remark on this clone: The junction differs from germline at one of its ends, possibly a read error. J is TRBJ2-5 and V is TRBV7-9; D gene ambiguous. This CDR3 has 8 residues. Germline V gene sequence: CDR1 SEHNR, CDR2 FQNEAQ (reference sequence). CDR3 protein: CSSSPRDF. CDR3 in DNA: TGTTCCAGCAGCCCCCGGGACTTC. The complete variable domain, with remaining parts taken from reference TRBV7-9 and TRBJ2-5, reads DTGVSQNPRHKITKRGQNVTFRCDPISEHNRLYWYRQTLGQGPEFLTYFQNEAQLEKSRLLSDRFSAERPKGSFSTLEIQRTEQGDSAMYLCSSSPRDFGPGTRLLVL.

The V call is TRBV2, the J call TRBJ1-1, with 10 positions matching TRBD1. With 6 bases clipped from V and 3 bases from J, the junction kept 4 bases outside the gene matches. This CDR3 contains 14 residues. In germline, CDR1 is SNHLY, CDR2 FYNNEI. The CDR3 DNA reads as TGTGCCAGCAGGGGGACAGGGGCAGACACTGAAGCTTTCTTT. Protein product: CASRGTGADTEAFF.

This clone was observed a single time. The chain joins TRBV19 to TRBJ1-3; TRBD1 might be the D (6 bases). Germline V gene data show CDR1 as LNHDA and CDR2 as SQIVND (reference sequence). The CDR3 length is 15 residues. Trimming took off 6 bases at V and 0 bases at J, with 12 bases between the two ends. CDR3 DNA sequence: TGTGCCAGTAGCAACCGGGACATCTCTGGAAACACCATATATTTT. This translates into CASSNRDISGNTIYF.